A selection of T cell receptor beta chains follows, all from one sample in a study of sequential checkpoint blockade in melanoma. Libraries were prepared by immunoSEQ multiplex PCR; TCRdb keeps only in-frame clonotypes and omits some of them. Counted here are 9,500 to 12,000 clones, roughly three fifths occurring once; the ten biggest clones make up approximately 15%. Sequences were derived from CD8+ T cells sorted from blood (inferred from file names), sampled from a patient given nivolumab and ipilimumab in sequence. The origin of the receptors is a human donor with melanoma. Each CDR3 is given with its conserved first and last residue. D genes are given only for firm matches. Only some rows state a clone size, as once, few, many or a class for expanded clones.

>few|.|TRBJ2-7|TRBV19
CASSIVGGTEQYF
TGTGCCAGTAGTATAGTAGGAGGTACCGAGCAGTACTTC
>few|.|TRBJ2-7|TRBV6-6
CASLAKDEQYF
TGTGCCAGTCTAGCGAAGGACGAGCAGTACTTC
>.|TRBD2|TRBJ2-1|TRBV5-4
CASSFPTSGRGPYNEQFF
TGTGCCAGCAGCTTCCCGACTAGCGGGAGAGGTCCCTACAATGAGCAGTTCTTC
>.|.|TRBJ2-7|TRBV28
CASSLEYEQYF
TGTGCCAGCAGTTTAGAGTACGAGCAGTACTTC
>.|.|TRBJ2-4|TRBV5-5
CASSLANQAKNIQYF
TGTGCCAGCAGCTTGGCCAATCAAGCCAAAAACATTCAGTACTTC
>.|.|TRBJ1-5|TRBV6-6
CASSYTRDRGQPQHF
TGTGCCAGCAGTTACACCCGGGACCGGGGGCAGCCCCAGCATTTT
>.|.|TRBJ1-4|TRBV28
CASSALRGTGEEKLFF
TGTGCCAGCAGCGCCTTGCGGGGGACGGGTGAAGAAAAACTGTTTTTT
>once|.|TRBJ1-1|TRBV30
CAVRVRGLRNTEAFF
TGTGCCGTCAGGGTACGGGGACTTAGGAACACTGAAGCTTTCTTT
>few|.|TRBJ2-3|TRBV6-1
CASRNEGVGKDTQYF
TGTGCCAGCAGGAACGAGGGAGTAGGGAAAGATACGCAGTATTTT
>few|TRBD2|TRBJ2-3|TRBV4-1
CASSQAAGGKDTQYF
TGCGCCAGCAGCCAAGCAGCGGGAGGGAAAGATACGCAGTATTTT